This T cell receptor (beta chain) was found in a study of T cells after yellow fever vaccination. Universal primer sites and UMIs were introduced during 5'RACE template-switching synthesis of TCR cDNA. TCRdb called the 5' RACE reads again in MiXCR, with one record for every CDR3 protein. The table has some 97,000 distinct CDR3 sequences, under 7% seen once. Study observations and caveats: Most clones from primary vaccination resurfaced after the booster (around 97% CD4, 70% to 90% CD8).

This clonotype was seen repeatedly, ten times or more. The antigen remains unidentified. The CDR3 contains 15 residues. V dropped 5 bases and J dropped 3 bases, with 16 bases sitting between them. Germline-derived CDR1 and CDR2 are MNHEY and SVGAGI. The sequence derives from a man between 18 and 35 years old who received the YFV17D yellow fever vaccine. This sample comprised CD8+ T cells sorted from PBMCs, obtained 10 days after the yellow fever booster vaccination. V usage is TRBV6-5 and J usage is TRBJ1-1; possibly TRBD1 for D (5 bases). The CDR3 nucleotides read TGTGCCAGCAGTCGAGGGGACGGAGACTACACTGAAGCTTTCTTT. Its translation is CASSRGDGDYTEAFF.